The rows below give T cell receptor beta chains drawn from one sample of a study of T cells after yellow fever vaccination. Using its own MiXCR run on the 5' RACE reads, TCRdb lists one record per CDR3 protein. The sample records 150,000 to 200,000 distinct CDR3 sequences, roughly 6.4% being singletons. Here the sequenced sample was CD4+ T cells sorted from PBMCs, taken on the day of the first yellow fever vaccination. The receptor set was obtained from a man between 18 and 35 years old who received the YFV17D yellow fever vaccine. CDR3s leave out the opening cysteine and the closing phenylalanine or tryptophan. Not every row has a clone size; where given, it reads once, few, many or a size class.

j_call | cdr3_length | v_call | clone_size | cdr3_aa
TRBJ1-1 | 10 | TRBV9 | NA | ASSPFEGEAF
TRBJ1-5 | 12 | TRBV30 | NA | AWNQGTMDQPQH
TRBJ1-4 | 13 | TRBV4-2 | few | ASSQDRGFNEKLF
TRBJ2-5 | 12 | TRBV5-1 | many | ASSLVGQGDTQY
TRBJ2-1 | 14 | TRBV5-4 | few | ASSPPESGAYNEQF
TRBJ1-1 | 14 | TRBV20-1 | NA | SADGGGMPMNTEAF
TRBJ2-7 | 12 | TRBV7-2 | NA | ASSLLLAGGEQY
TRBJ2-5 | 16 | TRBV11-2 | many | ASSLGGASGAPRETQY
TRBJ2-3 | 13 | TRBV7-2 | many | ASSPSSGGAHTQY
TRBJ1-2 | 11 | TRBV19 | NA | ASSPDRGYGYT
TRBJ1-2 | 10 | TRBV20-1 | NA | SAREKNYGYT
TRBJ1-2 | 11 | TRBV25-1 | NA | ASSEPGVYGYT
TRBJ1-3 | 12 | TRBV5-1 | many | ASSLDHSGNTIY
TRBJ2-2 | 14 | TRBV28 | NA | ASSPPRTGDGGELF
TRBJ1-5 | 12 | TRBV9 | NA | ASSVTGGGQPQH
TRBJ2-3 | 13 | TRBV12-3/TRBV12-4 | few | ASSLIKGSGDTQY
TRBJ1-1 | 10 | TRBV4-1 | many | ASRRGDGEAF
TRBJ1-6 | 13 | TRBV6-1 | few | ASSEAQGFNSPLH
TRBJ2-3 | 14 | TRBV5-5 | many | ASSLFGRGPTDTQY
TRBJ1-2 | 12 | TRBV7-2 | many | ASSPRQGGYGYT
TRBJ1-3 | 11 | TRBV2 | NA | ATGSASGNTIY
TRBJ2-1 | 16 | TRBV6-2/TRBV6-3 | few | ASSFKTGEVGSYNEQF
TRBJ2-2 | 13 | TRBV4-3 | few | ASSPRDFNTGELF
TRBJ1-2 | 14 | TRBV5-1 | many | ASSLVPARVFFGYT